A selection of T cell receptor beta chains follows, all from one sample in a study of CD8+ T cells in alopecia areata. The table came from immunoSEQ multiplex PCR; TCRdb's copy has only in-frame clones and leaves some out. In the table there are approximately 180,000 clones, less than 70% of which are singletons. The sample in question was CD8+ T cells sorted from blood, obtained at week 24, from a patient treated with tofacitinib. Receptor source: a human donor with alopecia areata. Both conserved end residues are part of each CDR3. A D gene is named only where the DNA matches it firmly. Where a row states a size, it is once, few, many or the class of an expanded clone; other rows omit it.

abundance,j_gene,d_gene,v_gene,CDR3aa,CDR3nt
once,TRBJ2-1,-,TRBV6-6,CASSLASVSSYNEQFF,TGTGCCAGCAGTCTGGCCAGCGTAAGCTCCTACAATGAGCAGTTCTTC
once,TRBJ2-3,TRBD2,TRBV30,CAWEWSGGTDTQYF,TGTGCCTGGGAGTGGAGCGGGGGCACAGATACGCAGTATTTT
-,TRBJ2-7,-,TRBV6-6,CASTGTLYEQYF,TGTGCCAGTACCGGGACTCTCTACGAGCAGTACTTC
-,TRBJ1-1,-,TRBV29-1,CSVVRDTEAFF,TGCAGCGTTGTGAGGGACACTGAAGCTTTCTTT
few,TRBJ2-7,-,TRBV7-9,CASSGPGGHSYEQYF,TGTGCCAGCAGCGGCCCCGGGGGCCACTCCTACGAGCAGTACTTC
few,TRBJ1-1,-,TRBV27,CASSLSSGDEPTEAFF,TGTGCCAGCAGTTTATCATCCGGGGATGAGCCCACTGAAGCTTTCTTT
once,TRBJ1-1,-,TRBV29-1,CSVELGSTEAFF,TGCAGCGTTGAGCTTGGGAGCACTGAAGCTTTCTTT
-,TRBJ1-4,TRBD1,TRBV30,CAGHTGGREKLFF,TGTGCCGGCCACACAGGGGGCCGGGAAAAACTGTTTTTT
-,TRBJ2-3,TRBD2,TRBV7-8,CASSLPSGNTDTQYF,TGTGCCAGCAGCTTACCTAGCGGGAACACAGATACGCAGTATTTT
few,TRBJ2-2,-,TRBV29-1,CSVVNPLNTGELFF,TGCAGCGTCGTGAACCCCCTGAACACCGGGGAGCTGTTTTTT
-,TRBJ1-1,-,TRBV6-1,CASSEDWTANTEAFF,TGTGCCAGCAGTGAAGACTGGACCGCGAACACTGAAGCTTTCTTT
-,TRBJ1-2,-,TRBV2,CASSEGVSNYGYTF,TGTGCCAGCAGTGAAGGGGTCAGTAACTATGGCTACACCTTC
-,TRBJ2-3,TRBD2,TRBV7-3,CASSLSGGAGDTQYF,TGTGCCAGCAGCCTTAGCGGGGGGGCTGGAGATACGCAGTATTTT
few,TRBJ1-1,TRBD1,TRBV25-1,CASIQGTEAFF,TGTGCCAGCATACAGGGGACTGAAGCTTTCTTT
few,TRBJ2-1,-,TRBV29-1,CSVDGQITNEQFF,TGCAGCGTTGATGGGCAGATTACAAATGAGCAGTTCTTC
-,TRBJ2-1,TRBD2,TRBV7-8,CASSLGGGEINEQFF,TGTGCCAGCAGCTTAGGCGGGGGGGAAATCAATGAGCAGTTCTTC
-,TRBJ2-1,-,TRBV11-2,CASSLEASDNEQFF,TGTGCCAGCAGCTTAGAAGCCAGCGACAATGAGCAGTTCTTC
-,TRBJ2-1,-,TRBV30,CAWNYGNEQFF,TGTGCCTGGAATTATGGCAATGAGCAGTTCTTC
-,TRBJ2-1,-,TRBV5-1,CASSSIQQVNEQFF,TGCGCCAGCAGCTCCATACAGCAGGTCAATGAGCAGTTCTTC
few,TRBJ1-2,-,TRBV9,CASSGVGHGYTF,TGTGCCAGCAGCGGCGTGGGTCATGGCTACACCTTC
-,TRBJ2-5,TRBD1,TRBV13,CASSPRDRRGEETQYF,TGTGCCAGCAGCCCGAGGGACAGGAGGGGGGAAGAGACCCAGTACTTC
few,TRBJ1-3,-,TRBV29-1,CSVKEGHNSGNTIYF,TGCAGCGTCAAGGAGGGACACAACTCTGGAAACACCATATATTTT
-,TRBJ1-4,-,TRBV30,CAWRAAGEKLFF,TGTGCCTGGAGGGCCGCGGGGGAAAAACTGTTTTTT
-,TRBJ2-5,-,TRBV4-3,CASSQEVFAGTAQYF,TGCGCCAGCAGCCAAGAGGTTTTTGCGGGGACGGCCCAGTACTTC
-,TRBJ2-3,-,TRBV6-6,CASSYGSGDTQYF,TGTGCCAGCAGTTACGGCTCAGGGGATACGCAGTATTTT
-,TRBJ2-7,TRBD1,TRBV9,CASSPTGGDEQYF,TGTGCCAGCAGCCCAACAGGGGGCGACGAGCAGTACTTC
-,TRBJ2-3,-,TRBV30,CAWSGDTQYF,TGTGCCTGGAGTGGAGATACGCAGTATTTT
-,TRBJ1-1,TRBD1,TRBV30,CAWSGQGNTEAFF,TGTGCCTGGAGTGGACAGGGAAACACTGAAGCTTTCTTT
few,TRBJ2-7,-,TRBV29-1,CSVGGGGVYEQYF,TGCAGCGTTGGTGGAGGGGGGGTATACGAGCAGTACTTC
-,TRBJ2-1,TRBD1,TRBV27,CASSYRQGSYNEQFF,TGTGCCAGCAGTTACCGACAGGGTTCCTACAATGAGCAGTTCTTC
once,TRBJ2-7,TRBD1,TRBV5-1,CASSTGTGRNEQYF,TGCGCCAGCAGCACCGGGACAGGGAGGAACGAGCAGTACTTC
-,TRBJ1-6,-,TRBV27,CASTLAYNSPLHF,TGTGCCAGCACTCTCGCCTATAATTCACCCCTCCACTTT
few,TRBJ1-5,-,TRBV6-6,CASSSGPPNSNQPQHF,TGTGCCAGCAGTTCGGGACCCCCCAATAGCAATCAGCCCCAGCATTTT
-,TRBJ2-1,-,TRBV29-1,CSVNTDGGAYNEQFF,TGCAGCGTGAACACGGACGGAGGTGCCTACAATGAGCAGTTCTTC
few,TRBJ2-3,-,TRBV13,CASSAGRAADTQYF,TGTGCCAGCAGCGCGGGAAGAGCTGCAGATACGCAGTATTTT
few,TRBJ2-3,TRBD2,TRBV27,CASSFVTSGGTDTQYF,TGTGCCAGCAGTTTCGTAACTAGCGGGGGCACAGATACGCAGTATTTT
-,TRBJ1-1,-,TRBV25-1,CASRSMAEAFF,TGTGCCAGCAGGTCGATGGCTGAAGCTTTCTTT
-,TRBJ1-5,-,TRBV4-1,CASSQVSGSNQPQHF,TGCGCCAGCAGCCAAGTATCAGGGAGCAATCAGCCCCAGCATTTT
few,TRBJ2-1,TRBD2,TRBV30,CAWSVNVGGRGLF,TGTGCCTGGAGTGTAAACGTGGGGGGGAGAGGTCTCTTC
-,TRBJ2-7,TRBD2,TRBV5-6,CASSWGTSGAYEQYF,TGTGCCAGCAGCTGGGGGACTAGCGGGGCCTACGAGCAGTACTTC
-,TRBJ1-2,-,TRBV20-1,CSARDPYGYTF,TGCAGTGCTAGAGATCCCTATGGCTACACCTTC
-,TRBJ2-3,TRBD1,TRBV4-3,CASSQGTGVADTQYF,TGCGCCAGCAGCCAAGGGACAGGGGTCGCAGATACGCAGTATTTT
-,TRBJ2-5,-,TRBV2,CASSEFSNGQETQYF,TGTGCCAGCAGTGAATTCAGCAACGGCCAAGAGACCCAGTACTTC
-,TRBJ2-2,-,TRBV30,CAWSSSPTGELFF,TGTGCCTGGAGTTCTAGCCCCACCGGGGAGCTGTTTTTT
once,TRBJ2-1,-,TRBV9,CASSVEGRASSYNEQFF,TGTGCCAGCAGCGTAGAAGGGCGGGCAAGCTCCTACAATGAGCAGTTCTTC
few,TRBJ2-7,TRBD2,TRBV29-1,CSALAGVTYEQYF,TGCAGCGCCCTGGCGGGGGTTACATACGAGCAGTACTTC
-,TRBJ2-1,-,TRBV5-6,CASSLGGDSNEQFF,TGTGCCAGCAGCTTGGGAGGTGACTCCAATGAGCAGTTCTTC
-,TRBJ2-7,-,TRBV19,CASSPGGYEQYF,TGTGCCAGTAGTCCAGGGGGGTACGAGCAGTACTTC
-,TRBJ1-5,-,TRBV6-6,CASRYRGAGQPQHF,TGTGCCAGCCGATATCGGGGGGCAGGTCAGCCCCAGCATTTT
-,TRBJ2-2,-,TRBV9,CASSPEGAWAGELFF,TGTGCCAGCAGCCCGGAGGGGGCCTGGGCCGGGGAGCTGTTTTTT
few,TRBJ2-7,-,TRBV29-1,CSAYYSSYEQYF,TGCAGCGCCTACTACAGCTCCTACGAGCAGTACTTC
few,TRBJ2-1,-,TRBV11-3,CASSQTNNEQFF,TGTGCCAGCAGCCAGACAAACAATGAGCAGTTCTTC
-,TRBJ2-5,-,TRBV7-2,CASSFLRIQETQYF,TGTGCCAGCAGCTTTCTGAGAATTCAAGAGACCCAGTACTTC
-,TRBJ2-1,TRBD1,TRBV6-5,CASSYDRGAYNEQFF,TGTGCCAGCAGTTACGACAGGGGGGCCTACAATGAGCAGTTCTTC
-,TRBJ1-1,-,TRBV27,CASSFTVNTEAFF,TGTGCCAGCAGTTTTACAGTGAACACTGAAGCTTTCTTT
once,TRBJ2-7,-,TRBV19,CASSVTGGPGYEQYF,TGTGCCAGTAGTGTGACAGGTGGTCCTGGCTACGAGCAGTACTTC
-,TRBJ1-2,-,TRBV30,CAWGDSYGYTF,TGTGCCTGGGGGGATTCGTATGGCTACACCTTC